This T cell receptor (beta chain) was profiled in a study of blood T cells in healthy people across ages (dated by TCRdb to the mid-2010s). About the investigation overall: In model experiments, template switching captured about one uniquely barcoded TCR beta cDNA molecule for every two T cells. The study measured age-related changes in TCR beta repertoire diversity using deep sequencing normalized with unique cDNA molecular identifiers. The donors were divided into four age groups: young (average around 16 years), middle-aged (approximately 42), aged (around 59) and long-lived (82). To avoid experimental bias, donors of different ages were randomly spread across the sequencing lanes. Two additional independent replicas of 1 million unique cDNA reads from the same blood draw were analyzed for two donors (one aged 18 to 30 and one aged 80 or older). Beyond this particular receptor, the publication reports: As age increased, observed TCR beta diversity per million T cells dropped in a roughly linear way, and a significant reduction was already evident by age 40. There was a strong correlation between observed TCR beta diversity and the percentage of naive T cells measured by flow cytometry. Estimates of total diversity based on one million sequenced T cells were considered lower bounds and underestimates. The long-lived group showed more naive CD4+ T cells, fewer expanded clones and increased TCR diversity than the aged group, suggesting age selection. Conclusive comparison of naive and antigen-experienced compartments was prevented by the profiling of bulk unsorted PBMCs. The CMV infection status of donors was not known, potentially confounding age-related changes in expanded clonotypes.

Receptors were amplified or captured by 5' RACE. The sequencer was an Illumina HiSeq 2500. The second PCR ran for about 7 to 11 cycles and used a J-beta primer mix along with a sample-barcoded 5' primer. Each TCR beta cDNA molecule received a unique molecular identifier from a template-switch 5' adaptor carrying 12 random nucleotides. Each sample yielded at least 2.5 million CDR3-containing paired-end reads. All of the RNA was converted into first-strand cDNA using the Mint cDNA synthesis kit, with a TRBC-specific oligonucleotide serving as the primer. All cDNA was treated with uracil-DNA glycosylase and then went through a first 18-cycle PCR with the universal primers M1SS and BC2_uni_R. The original pipeline was this. Each sample was normalized by randomly selecting 1 million high-quality reads, each carrying a distinct molecular identifier. Instead of being binned into consensus sequences, reads with shared molecular identifiers were discarded. MiTCR, set to a Q25 quality threshold and the strictest error-elimination algorithm, was used for CDR3 identification, clonotype clustering and error correction. A nonparametric unseen species model with Euler transformation was used to estimate lower-bound total TCR beta diversity. The public reads were reanalyzed by TCRdb: fastp trimming at Q25, MiXCR alignment, in-frame beta chains only. Rows merge per CDR3 protein into single entries with the most common DNA and genes. The V and J calls and clone size come from TCRdb's table, not from the authors' own analysis. This sample has 850,000 to 1,100,000 distinct CDR3 sequences in its table, and approximately 38% of those were observed once. Clones ranked in the top ten supply about 12% of the sample.

As encoded in the germline V gene, CDR1 is SNHLY while CDR2 is FYNNEI. Inclusive of the bounding cysteine and phenylalanine, the CDR3 is 14 residues long. Just the 42-base CDR3 DNA is kept, in frame starting at base 1. The junction carries 15 bases between V and J, which are trimmed by 7 bases and 4 bases respectively. About this clonotype itself: What antigen it recognizes has not been identified. No much larger clone is present one base from it, and per-base qualities are unavailable.

The donors were roughly 39 Caucasian individuals from Russia, aged roughly 6 to 100 years, who were systemically healthy. Each donor gave around 9.8 milliliters of peripheral blood, collected into EDTA-treated Vacutainer tubes. PBMCs were isolated by Ficoll-Paque density-gradient centrifugation, with at least 6.5 million obtained per sample. Trizol reagent was used to extract total RNA from PBMCs, with at least 5.5 micrograms per sample. Naive CD45RAhigh/CD27high T cell percentages were measured by flow cytometry on a PBMC aliquot from every donor. The specimen sequenced was blood. The TCR was taken from a man between 18 and 29 years old in good health. The chain links TRBV2 with TRBJ2-3; perhaps TRBD2 is the D gene, with 6 bases matching. The sequenced DNA: TGTGCCAGCAAAAGTGGGGGAGGTCCAGATACGCAGTATTTT. Its amino acids are CASKSGGGPDTQYF.